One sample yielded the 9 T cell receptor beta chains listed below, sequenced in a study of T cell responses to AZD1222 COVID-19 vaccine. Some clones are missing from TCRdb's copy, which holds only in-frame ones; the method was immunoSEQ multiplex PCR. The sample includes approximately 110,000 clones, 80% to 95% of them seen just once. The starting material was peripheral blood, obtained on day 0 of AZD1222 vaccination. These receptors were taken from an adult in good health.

CDR3 DNA sequence: TGTGCCAGCAGCCAAGCTCCTCCCGGGGCTTCTAATTCACCCCTCCACTTT. It is translated as CASSQAPPGASNSPLHF. The chain joins TRBV3-1 (or the pseudogene TRBV3-2) to TRBJ1-6; a possible D gene is TRBD1 (5 bases). The length of the CDR3 is 17 residues. Trimming took off 1 base at V and 6 bases at J, with 16 bases between the two ends. The germline gives CDR1 LGHDT, CDR2 YNNKEL (reference sequence).

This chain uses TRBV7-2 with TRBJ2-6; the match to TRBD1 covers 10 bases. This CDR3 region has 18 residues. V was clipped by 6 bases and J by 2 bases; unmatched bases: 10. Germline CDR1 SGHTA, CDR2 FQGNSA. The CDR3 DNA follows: TGTGCCAGCAGAGCCGGGACAGGGGCTTTCACTGGGGCCAACGTCCTGACTTTC. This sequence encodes CASRAGTGAFTGANVLTF. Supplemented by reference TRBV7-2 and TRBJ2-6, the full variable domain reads GAGVSQSPSNKVTEKGKDVELRCDPISGHTALYWYRQSLGQGLEFLIYFQGNSAPDKSGLPSDRFSAERTGGSVSTLTIQRTQQEDSAVYLCASRAGTGAFTGANVLTFGAGSRLTVL.

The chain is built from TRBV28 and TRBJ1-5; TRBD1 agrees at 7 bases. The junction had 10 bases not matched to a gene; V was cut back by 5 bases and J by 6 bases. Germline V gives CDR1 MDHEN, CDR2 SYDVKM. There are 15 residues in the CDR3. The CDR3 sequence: CASSRDREVGQPQHF. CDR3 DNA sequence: TGTGCCAGCAGTCGAGACAGGGAGGTCGGTCAGCCCCAGCATTTT. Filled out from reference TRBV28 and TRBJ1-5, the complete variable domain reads DVKVTQSSRYLVKRTGEKVFLECVQDMDHENMFWYRQDPGLGLRLIYFSYDVKMKEKGDIPEGYSVSREKKERFSLILESASTNQTSMYLCASSRDREVGQPQHFGDGTRLSIL.

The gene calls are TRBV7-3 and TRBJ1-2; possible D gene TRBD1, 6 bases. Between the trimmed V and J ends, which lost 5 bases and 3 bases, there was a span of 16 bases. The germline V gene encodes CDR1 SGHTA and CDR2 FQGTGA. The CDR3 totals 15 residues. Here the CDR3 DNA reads TGTGCCAGCAGCCCGCGACAGGCCAGGGACTATGGCTACACCTTC. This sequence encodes CASSPRQARDYGYTF.

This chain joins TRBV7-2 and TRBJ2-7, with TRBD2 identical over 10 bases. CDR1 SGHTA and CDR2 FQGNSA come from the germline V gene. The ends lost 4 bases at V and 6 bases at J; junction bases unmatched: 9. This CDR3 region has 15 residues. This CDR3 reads CASSSSSGSAPEQYF. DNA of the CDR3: TGTGCCAGCAGCTCCTCTAGCGGGAGTGCCCCCGAGCAGTACTTC.

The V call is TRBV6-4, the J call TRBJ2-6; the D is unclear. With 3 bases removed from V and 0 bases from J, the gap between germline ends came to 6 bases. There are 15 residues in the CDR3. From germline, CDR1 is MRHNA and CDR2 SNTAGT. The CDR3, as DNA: TGTGCCAGCAGTGAGGGCAGCTCTGGGGCCAACGTCCTGACTTTC. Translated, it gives CASSEGSSGANVLTF.

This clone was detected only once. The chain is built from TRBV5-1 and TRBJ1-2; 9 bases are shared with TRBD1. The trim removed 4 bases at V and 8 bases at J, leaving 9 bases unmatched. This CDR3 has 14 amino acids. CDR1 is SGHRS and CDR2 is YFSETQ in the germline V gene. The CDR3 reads CASSLWTGERGYTF. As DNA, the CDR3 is TGCGCCAGCAGCCTATGGACAGGGGAGAGGGGCTACACCTTC.

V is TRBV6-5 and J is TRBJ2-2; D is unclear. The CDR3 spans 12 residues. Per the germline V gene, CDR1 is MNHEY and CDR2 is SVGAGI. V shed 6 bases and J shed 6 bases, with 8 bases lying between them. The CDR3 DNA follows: TGTGCCAGCAGCAGGAGCGCCGGGGAGCTGTTTTTT. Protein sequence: CASSRSAGELFF.

CDR3 amino acids: CASSPDHYNEQFF. CDR3 nucleotide sequence: TGTGCCAGCAGCCCGGACCACTACAATGAGCAGTTCTTC. The chain is built from TRBV12-3 or TRBV12-4 and TRBJ2-1; D is unclear. The V end lost 6 bases, the J end lost 3 bases, and 9 bases lay between the germline ends. The CDR3 covers 13 residues.